A selection of T cell receptor beta chains follows, all from one sample in a study of T cells in Graves' hyperthyroidism and ophthalmopathy. One entry per CDR3 protein, called by TCRdb with MiXCR from the multiplex PCR reads. In the table there are a few hundred thousand distinct CDR3 sequences, more than 15% of which are singletons. Specimen: blood. The receptors were sampled from a woman aged 40 to 50 with Graves' ophthalmopathy. The conserved cysteine and the conserved F or W are not part of the CDR3 here. A D gene is named only where the DNA matches it firmly. Not every row has a clone size; where given, it reads once, few, many or a size class.

J | D | V | size | CDR3
TRBJ2-7 | . | TRBV20-1 | . | SAPRPTNSYEQY
TRBJ1-3 | . | TRBV2 | few | AGSDQRHLSGNTIY
TRBJ2-3 | TRBD2 | TRBV20-1 | . | SARLAGADAQY
TRBJ2-2 | . | TRBV7-2 | . | ASSLDGERNTRELF
TRBJ2-7 | . | TRBV5-1 | . | ASSSGRDSRWGEQY
TRBJ2-7 | . | TRBV7-2 | many | ASSPAPYEQY
TRBJ2-3 | . | TRBV19 | . | ASSKEGYGADTQY
TRBJ2-7 | . | TRBV3-1 | . | ASSPRLGEQY
TRBJ2-1 | . | TRBV29-1 | . | SVQRWDGGHNEQF
TRBJ2-5 | TRBD2 | TRBV25-1 | . | ASMASGSPRTQY
TRBJ1-1 | . | TRBV14 | few | ASSQVSGGFTEAF
TRBJ1-1 | TRBD1 | TRBV5-1 | . | ASSSQSGGLNTEAF
TRBJ1-5 | . | TRBV2 | many | ASSGGGRNQPQH
TRBJ1-1 | . | TRBV12-3/TRBV12-4 | . | ASSFRKNTEAF
TRBJ2-5 | . | TRBV5-4 | few | ASSRNGGPQETQY
TRBJ1-2 | . | TRBV7-9 | many | ASSSTSNYGYT
TRBJ2-3 | . | TRBV2 | many | ASSPPGFTQY
TRBJ1-1 | . | TRBV2 | many | ASSMIGGNTEAF
TRBJ2-7 | . | TRBV20-1 | few | SAPQSGKQGSYEQY
TRBJ2-3 | . | TRBV7-3 | many | ASSDERFTDTQY
TRBJ1-4 | . | TRBV9 | . | ASSPRGEAATNEKLF
TRBJ1-2 | . | TRBV20-1 | few | SASVGYGYT
TRBJ2-1 | TRBD2 | TRBV4-1 | once | ASSQSLAGGYNEQF
TRBJ2-1 | TRBD2 | TRBV24-1 | . | ATSDSSGTFYNEQF
TRBJ1-5 | . | TRBV15 | many | ATSRTAYSNQPQH
TRBJ1-1 | TRBD1 | TRBV29-1 | . | SVRGHLGSGTEAF
TRBJ2-3 | TRBD2 | TRBV12-3/TRBV12-4 | . | ASSRGTSGGFTDTQY
TRBJ1-2 | TRBD1 | TRBV9 | . | ASSVGGQGAFGYT
TRBJ2-1 | . | TRBV6-1 | . | ASSEDWGTVLATGGEQF
TRBJ1-5 | . | TRBV20-1 | few | SAERTNQPQH
TRBJ1-1 | . | TRBV28 | . | ASSHSKGGMNTEAF
TRBJ2-5 | . | TRBV7-3 | many | ASSEGVNRETQY
TRBJ2-2 | TRBD1 | TRBV20-1 | . | SAITGGAAGELF
TRBJ2-7 | . | TRBV11-3 | many | ASSSAPLSGRNYEQY
TRBJ2-3 | . | TRBV11-1 | many | ASSLGGSPAGDTQY
TRBJ2-7 | TRBD2 | TRBV27 | many | ASSFGLAGGPAYEQY
TRBJ2-2 | . | TRBV7-9 | . | ASSFWDGDESNTGELF
TRBJ1-4 | . | TRBV12-3/TRBV12-4 | . | ASSSWGINEKLF
TRBJ2-6 | . | TRBV20-1 | few | SATLDSGANVLT
TRBJ2-7 | TRBD1 | TRBV2 | few | ASSRTGVSNEQY
TRBJ2-5 | . | TRBV29-1 | few | SVVRAGLETQY
TRBJ2-3 | . | TRBV20-1 | few | SAPSGTDTQY
TRBJ2-5 | TRBD1 | TRBV2 | many | ASSELDRGAGETQY
TRBJ2-1 | . | TRBV20-1 | few | SARGGLGAHSSSYNEQF
TRBJ1-1 | . | TRBV19 | . | ASSIGPSTEAF
TRBJ1-1 | TRBD1 | TRBV3-1 | . | ASTATGTGVNTEAF
TRBJ2-3 | . | TRBV30 | many | AWSVRGRDTQY
TRBJ2-1 | . | TRBV2 | many | ASRRTNEQF
TRBJ1-2 | TRBD1 | TRBV2 | few | ASTYVGDRDGGYT
TRBJ2-7 | TRBD2 | TRBV4-1 | few | ASSRLLAGALSYEQY
TRBJ1-1 | . | TRBV6-1 | many | ASNTAGTNTEAF
TRBJ2-3 | . | TRBV15 | . | ATSSHASDTQY
TRBJ2-7 | TRBD1 | TRBV7-9 | few | ASSQGLGTGGYEQY